The 24 T cell receptor beta chains given below trace back to one sample, sequenced in a study of regulatory T cells in long-lasting Graves disease. CDR3-region Arm-PCR and iRepertoire HTBI primers produced the TCR beta libraries. TCRdb re-analysed the multiplex PCR reads in MiXCR, keeping a single row per CDR3 protein. The table includes some 250,000 distinct CDR3 sequences, around 19% detected once. This sample's time point: newly diagnosed GD, antithyroid drugs for less than 3 months. Scientists built the TCR library using RNA that was extracted from PBMCs. This sample also appeared in a second study, on T cells in Graves' hyperthyroidism and ophthalmopathy.

The specimen comprised peripheral blood mononuclear cells (PBMCs), sampled at new diagnosis, from a patient treated with antithyroid drugs. These receptors came from a woman aged 30 to 39 with Graves disease.

This clonotype occurred many times. The chain carries TRBV29-1 and TRBJ2-5, with a weak D call TRBD2 (6 bases). Germline V gives CDR1 SQVTM, CDR2 ANQGSEA. V was shortened by 0 bases and J by 0 bases, with 17 bases between the two germline ends. The CDR3 contains 17 residues. The CDR3 DNA follows: TGCAGCGTTGAAGAGAACAAGGCGGGACTGCACCAAGAGACCCAGTACTTC. Protein: CSVEENKAGLHQETQYF.

This clonotype was detected ten times or more. This sequence joins TRBV20-1 and TRBJ2-5, with D tentatively TRBD2 (5 bases). Germline V CDR1 and CDR2: DFQATT, SNEGSKA (reference sequence). Trimming took 5 bases from V and 7 from J, leaving 8 bases between them. The CDR3 has 10 residues. CDR3 DNA: TGCAGTGCTGAAGAGGGGACCCAGTACTTC. Its protein is CSAEEGTQYF.

The sample holds many counts of this clonotype. The rearrangement joins TRBV4-1 to TRBJ2-7; no firm D call. CDR1 is MGHRA and CDR2 is YSYEKL in the germline V gene. There are 14 residues in the CDR3. The V and J ends lost 2 bases and 3 bases respectively, with 11 bases between them. The CDR3 loop is CASSQIVGSYEQYF. In DNA form, the CDR3 reads TGCGCCAGCAGCCAAATCGTCGGCAGCTACGAGCAGTACTTC.

This rearrangement joins TRBV29-1 to TRBJ2-3; 7 bases agree with TRBD2. Trimming took 3 bases from V and 7 from J; bases not matched to a gene: 7. CDR1 and CDR2 from the germline V gene are SQVTM and ANQGSEA. The CDR3 is 13 amino acids. The CDR3: CSVEGGTTYTQYF. CDR3 bases: TGCAGCGTTGAGGGTGGGACTACCTATACGCAGTATTTT.

This clonotype was counted many times. This sequence joins TRBV12-5 and TRBJ1-5, with 8 nucleotides matching TRBD1. The germline V gene encodes CDR1 LGHNT and CDR2 FRNRAP. This CDR3 region has 16 residues. V shed 8 bases, J shed 1 base, and the junction held 10 bases outside the gene matches. This chain's CDR3 is CASSGGQVVSNQPQHF. In DNA form, the CDR3 reads TGTGCTAGTTCAGGGGGACAGGTCGTGAGCAATCAGCCCCAGCATTTT.

This chain uses TRBV12-3 or TRBV12-4 with TRBJ1-1; D remains unclear. Trimming removed 6 bases from V and 7 bases from J, with 15 bases in between. CDR3 length equals 13 residues. CDR3 amino acids: CASSPLRVGEAFF. CDR3 nucleotide sequence: TGTGCCAGCAGCCCCCTCCGGGTCGGTGAAGCTTTCTTT.

This clonotype appeared many times. V and J are TRBV27 and TRBJ1-1; D uncertain. The germline V gene has CDR1 MNHEY and CDR2 SMNVEV (reference sequence). The CDR3 sequence is 13 residues long. Trimming stripped 7 bases from V and 1 base from J, with 10 bases between. CDR3 residues: CASTSDTNTEAFF. CDR3 bases: TGTGCCAGCACCTCGGATACGAACACTGAAGCTTTCTTT.

This clonotype has ten or more counts. The chain carries TRBV20-1 and TRBJ1-1; 8 nucleotides match TRBD1. The CDR3 is 14 residues long. Trimming removed 5 bases from V and 2 bases from J; junction bases left unmatched: 7. CDR1 is DFQATT and CDR2 is SNEGSKA in the germline V gene (reference sequence). The CDR3 region is CSAAPTGANTEAFF. DNA of the CDR3: TGCAGTGCTGCCCCGACAGGGGCAAACACTGAAGCTTTCTTT.

This clonotype was seen repeatedly, ten times or more. The chain's CDR3 is CASSLGTGLTGELFF. For the CDR3, the DNA is TGTGCCAGCAGCCTAGGGACAGGGCTGACCGGGGAGCTGTTTTTT. This chain uses TRBV3-1 with TRBJ2-2; 9 bases line up with TRBD1. This CDR3 comprises 15 residues. CDR1 is LGHDT, CDR2 YNNKEL, per germline (reference sequence). The trim removed 4 bases at V and 5 bases at J, leaving 5 bases unmatched.

The CDR3 here is CASSEAPWGQKYEQYF. CDR3 coding DNA: TGTGCCAGCAGTGAAGCGCCGTGGGGACAGAAATACGAGCAGTACTTC. The chain recombines TRBV6-1 with TRBJ2-7; 7 bases are a match to TRBD1. CDR3 length: 16 residues. V was clipped by 0 bases and J by 4 bases; unmatched bases: 9. The germline V gene encodes CDR1 MNHNS and CDR2 SASEGT.

This clonotype has ten or more counts. The chain carries TRBV4-1 and TRBJ1-1, with a possible D match to TRBD1 (6 bases). V was shortened by 1 base and J by 3 bases, with 18 bases between the two germline ends. The CDR3 contains 17 residues. Germline CDR1 MGHRA, CDR2 YSYEKL. In DNA, the CDR3 is TGCGCCAGCAGCCAAGGTCCGCCGGGGGCCGGTTACACTGAAGCTTTCTTT. Residues: CASSQGPPGAGYTEAFF.

This clonotype was seen a handful of times. This chain connects TRBV11-3 to TRBJ2-1; D gene unclear. Looked up from germline, CDR1 is SGHNT and CDR2 is YENEEA. The V end lost 0 bases, the J end lost 5 bases, and 11 bases lay between the germline ends. The CDR3 sequence is 15 residues long. CDR3 sequence reads: CASSLDIGQDNEQFF. In DNA form, the CDR3 reads TGTGCCAGCAGCTTAGATATAGGCCAAGACAATGAGCAGTTCTTC.

This clonotype has ten or more counts. The genes are TRBV5-6 and TRBJ2-7; 10 bases are a match to TRBD1. From germline, CDR1 is SGHDT and CDR2 YYEEEE. The ends lost 4 bases at V and 4 bases at J; junction bases unmatched: 2. This CDR3 region has 13 residues. The CDR3 loop reads CASSMGQGYEQYF. The CDR3 DNA sequence: TGTGCCAGCAGCATGGGACAGGGGTACGAGCAGTACTTC.

The chain uses TRBV6-1 and TRBJ1-4, with TRBD1 matching over 11 bases. The CDR3 extends over 15 amino acids. Germline V gene sequence: CDR1 MNHNS, CDR2 SASEGT. V was clipped by 6 bases and J by 8 bases; unmatched bases: 8. CDR3 protein: CASSQSGTGGEKLFF. The CDR3 coding sequence is TGTGCCAGCAGCCAATCCGGGACAGGGGGGGAAAAACTGTTTTTT.

This clonotype was counted between two and nine times. The CDR3 carries no conserved terminal phenylalanine or tryptophan, so it likely arises from a read error. The V gene is TRBV12-3 or TRBV12-4, the J gene TRBJ2-1; possibly TRBD2 for D (6 bases). The CDR3 runs 15 residues. V lost 4 bases to trimming and J lost 8 bases, with 18 bases between them. CDR3 sequence reads: CASSSAGRPFDEQFL. The CDR3 nucleotides are TGTGCCAGCAGTTCCGCGGGGAGGCCTTTCGATGAGCAGTTCCTC.

There are many counts of this clonotype. V is TRBV2 and J is TRBJ1-5; D unresolved. The CDR3 is 16 amino acids. Trimming removed 2 bases at V and 5 bases at J, with 16 bases between. Germline V gene data show CDR1 as SNHLY and CDR2 as FYNNEI. The CDR3 reads CASSEMVGDEYQPQHF. The CDR3 DNA reads TGTGCCAGCAGTGAAATGGTAGGAGACGAATATCAGCCCCAGCATTTT.

The table lists this clonotype with many counts. V and J are TRBV11-1 and TRBJ1-5, with a possible D match to TRBD1 (5 bases). Per the germline V gene, CDR1 is SGHAT and CDR2 is FQDESV (reference sequence). Trimming cost V 5 bases and J 4 bases, with 15 bases left between them. The CDR3 consists of 15 residues. CDR3 in DNA: TGTGCCAGCAGCCTAGAAGGGGCGCCTAATCAGCCCCAGCATTTT. This translates into CASSLEGAPNQPQHF.

This clonotype was picked up many times. V and J are TRBV18 and TRBJ1-1; D possibly corresponds to TRBD1 (5 bases). With 3 bases removed from V and 4 bases from J, the gap between germline ends came to 15 bases. Germline CDR1 and CDR2: KGHSH and LQKENI. The CDR3 loop spans 15 amino acids. CDR3 sequence: CASSPGTPTSTEAFF. In nucleotides, the CDR3 is TGTGCCAGCTCACCCGGGACCCCAACTTCCACTGAAGCTTTCTTT.

This clonotype was found many times. This CDR3 is CASSPVWPADGYTF. CDR3 in DNA: TGTGCCAGCTCACCAGTGTGGCCAGCGGATGGCTACACCTTC. The genes are TRBV18 and TRBJ1-2; D is ambiguous. Trimming removed 2 bases from V and 6 bases from J, with 13 bases in between. CDR1 and CDR2 (germline): KGHSH, LQKENI. CDR3 size: 14 residues. Together with reference TRBV18 and TRBJ1-2, the CDR3 gives the full variable domain: NAGVMQNPRHLVRRRGQEARLRCSPMKGHSHVYWYRQLPEEGLKFMVYLQKENIIDESGMPKERFSAEFPKEGPSILRIQQVVRGDSAAYFCASSPVWPADGYTFGSGTRLTVV.

The chain combines TRBV18 with TRBJ1-3; tentative D call: TRBD1 (5 bases). CDR3 size: 15 residues. V was shortened by 6 bases and J by 6 bases, with 18 bases between the two germline ends. From germline, CDR1 is KGHSH and CDR2 LQKENI. The CDR3 region is CASSPAARAENTIYF. The CDR3 DNA sequence: TGTGCCAGCTCCCCAGCGGCCAGGGCAGAAAACACCATATATTTT.

Ten or more counts support this clonotype. This sequence joins TRBV20-1 and TRBJ1-4; 9 nucleotides match TRBD1. The CDR3 covers 15 residues. CDR1 is DFQATT, CDR2 SNEGSKA, per germline (reference sequence). Trimming cost V 2 bases and J 7 bases; bases outside gene matches: 8. The CDR3 region is CSARNTGGWSEKLFF. DNA of the CDR3: TGCAGTGCTAGAAACACAGGGGGCTGGTCTGAAAAACTGTTTTTT.

This clonotype was recorded at least ten times. This sequence joins TRBV6-1 and TRBJ1-5; no definite D call. The CDR3 has 15 residues. Germline loops: CDR1 MNHNS, CDR2 SASEGT. V was shortened by 1 base and J by 0 bases, with 7 bases between the two germline ends. CDR3 sequence: CASSEDGGSNQPQHF. The CDR3 region has the DNA TGTGCCAGCAGTGAAGATGGAGGTAGCAATCAGCCCCAGCATTTT.

Of note for this clonotype: A clone one base away is much larger, so this may be a read error. The chain uses TRBV10-1 and TRBJ2-1; tentative D call: TRBD1 (6 bases). Per germline, CDR1 WNHNN and CDR2 SYGVQD (reference sequence). This CDR3 region has 14 residues. The CDR3: CASNESWTDNEQFF. DNA for the CDR3: TGCGCCAGCAATGAGTCTTGGACAGACAATGAGCAGTTCTTC.

This clonotype came up many times. The genes are TRBV6-5 and TRBJ2-7, with unresolved D. Trimming cost V 2 bases and J 0 bases, with 5 bases left between them. Germline lookup yields CDR1 MNHEY and CDR2 SVGAGI. This CDR3 spans 13 amino acids. Here the CDR3 reads CASSYGLSYEQYF. The CDR3 nucleotides are TGTGCCAGCAGTTACGGCCTCTCCTACGAGCAGTACTTC.